This T cell receptor beta chain is drawn from a study of CD8 T cells in ankylosing spondylitis. This clonotype has ten or more counts. Its cognate antigen is unknown. A single record per CDR3 protein comes from TCRdb applying MiXCR to the 5' RACE reads. The table records roughly 350,000 distinct CDR3 sequences, 7% to 9% of them present only once. Study results and limitations: Characteristic of ankylosing spondylitis blood, it appeared, was a TCR beta motif comprising about eight highly homologous variants. Relatively scarce in peripheral blood, disease-linked clones were CD8+.

The sequenced material came from blood, either unsorted or a sorted T cell fraction (not recorded which). This receptor was obtained from a male donor with ankylosing spondylitis.

The DNA of the CDR3 is TGCGCCAGCAGCGCTCGGTCACTACCCACCTACGAGCAGTACTTC. This sequence encodes CASSARSLPTYEQYF. The V gene is TRBV5-1, the J gene TRBJ2-7; no definite D call. CDR3 length: 15 residues. Germline values: CDR1 SGHRS, CDR2 YFSETQ. V was shortened by 4 bases and J by 2 bases, with 16 bases between the two germline ends.